This TCR beta chain stems from a study of T cells after yellow fever vaccination. This clonotype was observed at least ten times. Its antigen is as yet unknown. Study conclusions and caveats: Subsequent booster samples again held most clones from primary vaccination (96% CD4, over 80% CD8).

TCRdb used MiXCR to reprocess the 5' RACE reads, holding one entry per CDR3 protein. This sample has about 300,000 distinct CDR3 sequences, with 7.5% to 9% found just once. The sequence was obtained from a man aged 18 to 29 who received the YFV17D yellow fever vaccine. Sample: CD4+ T cells sorted from PBMCs, taken 5 days after the yellow fever booster vaccination.

CDR3 nucleotide sequence: TGTGCCAGCAGTTTAGGGGGACAGTCCTATGGCTACACCTTC. Protein sequence: CASSLGGQSYGYTF. The chain has TRBV12-3 or TRBV12-4 and TRBJ1-2, with 7 bases lining up with TRBD1. Trimming removed 1 base from V and 4 bases from J; junction bases left unmatched: 3. The CDR3 covers 14 residues.